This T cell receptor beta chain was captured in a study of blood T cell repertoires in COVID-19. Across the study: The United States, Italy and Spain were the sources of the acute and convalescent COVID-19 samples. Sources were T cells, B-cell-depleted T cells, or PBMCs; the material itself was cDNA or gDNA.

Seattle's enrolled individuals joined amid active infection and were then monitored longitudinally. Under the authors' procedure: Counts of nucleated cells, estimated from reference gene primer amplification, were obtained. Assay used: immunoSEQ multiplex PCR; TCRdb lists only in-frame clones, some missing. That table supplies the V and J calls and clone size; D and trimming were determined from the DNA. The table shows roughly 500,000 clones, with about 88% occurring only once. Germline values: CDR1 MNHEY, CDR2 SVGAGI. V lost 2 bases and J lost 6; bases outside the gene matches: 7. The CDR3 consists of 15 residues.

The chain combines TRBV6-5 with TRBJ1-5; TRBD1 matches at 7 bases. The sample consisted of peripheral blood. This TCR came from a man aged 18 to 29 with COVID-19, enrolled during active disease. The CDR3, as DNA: TGTGCCAGCAGTTACAGTTACAGGGGAGGTCAGCCCCAGCATTTT. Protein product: CASSYSYRGGQPQHF.